This is a list of T cell receptor beta chains from one sample in a study of neoadjuvant nivolumab and ipilimumab in lung cancer. Libraries were prepared by immunoSEQ multiplex PCR; TCRdb keeps only in-frame clonotypes and omits some of them. The sample holds approximately 19,000 clones, approximately 87% seen once. The source was peripheral blood, collected before neoadjuvant nivolumab, alone or with ipilimumab. These receptors originate from an adult with non-small cell lung cancer. The CDR3 runs from the conserved cysteine through the conserved F or W. The order of the fields is clone size, V gene, J gene, D gene, CDR3 protein, CDR3 DNA. The D gene is left open where the match is weak. Some rows have no size entry. The others give once, few or many, or a class for an expanded clone.

.	TRBV9	TRBJ2-1	TRBD2	CASSPGLAGVSYNEQFF	TGTGCCAGCAGCCCAGGACTAGCGGGAGTCTCCTACAATGAGCAGTTCTTC
.	TRBV18	TRBJ2-7	TRBD1	CASSPGTGGGEQYF	TGTGCCAGCTCACCCGGGACAGGGGGCGGCGAGCAGTACTTC
.	TRBV29-1	TRBJ2-7	TRBD1	CSVSDPGQSSYEQYF	TGCAGCGTTTCAGATCCGGGACAGAGCTCCTACGAGCAGTACTTC
.	TRBV27	TRBJ2-3	TRBD1	CASEPGTATDTQYF	TGTGCCAGCGAACCCGGGACAGCAACAGATACGCAGTATTTT
.	TRBV7-2	TRBJ2-3	.	CASSLGRRGSTDTQYF	TGTGCCAGCAGCTTAGGGCGGCGGGGCAGCACAGATACGCAGTATTTT
.	TRBV6-6	TRBJ1-2	TRBD1	CASRSGTGGDYGYTF	TGTGCCAGCAGATCCGGGACAGGGGGGGACTATGGCTACACCTTC
few	TRBV5-1	TRBJ2-5	.	CASSPMSSETQYF	TGCGCCAGCAGCCCGATGTCGTCGGAGACCCAGTACTTC
.	TRBV18	TRBJ2-1	TRBD1	CASQGTDHEQFF	TGTGCCAGCCAGGGGACAGATCATGAGCAGTTCTTC
.	TRBV9	TRBJ2-7	TRBD2	CASSVGGSGSSEQYF	TGTGCCAGCAGCGTTGGGGGTAGCGGGAGCTCCGAGCAGTACTTC
once	TRBV5-6	TRBJ2-1	TRBD1	CASSLTGGAYNEQFF	TGTGCCAGCAGCTTGACAGGGGGCGCGTACAATGAGCAGTTCTTC
.	TRBV2	TRBJ1-5	TRBD1	CASRQLDRRNQPQHF	TGTGCCAGCAGACAGCTGGACAGGAGGAATCAGCCCCAGCATTTT
.	TRBV6-5	TRBJ2-5	.	CASGPKETQYF	TGTGCCAGCGGACCTAAAGAGACCCAGTACTTC
.	TRBV29-1	TRBJ2-3	.	CSVELENAGTQYF	TGCAGCGTTGAGTTGGAAAATGCGGGTACGCAGTATTTT
.	TRBV14	TRBJ2-6	.	CASSQEGARWANVLTF	TGTGCCAGCAGCCAAGAAGGAGCTCGCTGGGCCAACGTCCTGACTTTC
.	TRBV7-2	TRBJ1-1	TRBD1	CASRRRDSHMNTEAFF	TGTGCCAGCAGGCGCCGGGACAGCCACATGAACACTGAAGCTTTCTTT
.	TRBV30	TRBJ1-4	TRBD1	CAWALRDRDEKLFF	TGTGCCTGGGCTCTCCGGGACAGGGATGAAAAACTGTTTTTT
.	TRBV6-5	TRBJ1-3	TRBD1	CASSLDRGGGNTIYF	TGTGCCAGCAGCTTGGACAGGGGGGGTGGAAACACCATATATTTT
.	TRBV7-6	TRBJ2-2	.	CASSRGMDTGELFF	TGTGCCAGCAGCCGCGGGATGGATACCGGGGAGCTGTTTTTT
.	TRBV30	TRBJ2-3	TRBD1	CAWGQGAADTQYF	TGTGCCTGGGGACAGGGGGCCGCAGATACGCAGTATTTT
.	TRBV30	TRBJ1-2	TRBD1	CAWSPRQGGIYGYTF	TGTGCCTGGAGCCCCAGACAGGGGGGAATCTATGGCTACACCTTC
.	TRBV30	TRBJ1-1	.	CAWRGALDTEAFF	TGTGCCTGGAGAGGGGCGCTGGATACTGAAGCTTTCTTT
.	TRBV4-2	TRBJ2-7	TRBD2	CASSLTSDGEQYF	TGTGCCAGCAGCCTGACTAGCGACGGCGAGCAGTACTTC
.	TRBV5-1	TRBJ1-1	.	CASSLPREPTEAFF	TGCGCCAGCAGCCTCCCAAGGGAACCCACTGAAGCTTTCTTT
.	TRBV25-1	TRBJ2-7	.	CASSEYPGGEQYF	TGTGCCAGCAGTGAATATCCGGGTGGCGAGCAGTACTTC
.	TRBV7-9	TRBJ2-3	.	CASSRDWGDTQYF	TGTGCCAGCAGCAGGGACTGGGGAGATACGCAGTATTTT
.	TRBV9	TRBJ2-1	.	CASSPGRSSYNEQFF	TGTGCCAGCAGCCCCGGACGGAGCTCCTACAATGAGCAGTTCTTC
.	TRBV27	TRBJ2-7	TRBD1	CASSFGTGAYEQYF	TGTGCCAGCAGTTTTGGGACAGGGGCCTACGAGCAGTACTTC
.	TRBV5-4	TRBJ2-1	.	CASSLESEQFF	TGTGCCAGCAGCTTGGAATCTGAGCAGTTCTTC
.	TRBV12-5	TRBJ2-1	TRBD1	CASGPLDRASEQFF	TGTGCTAGTGGCCCACTAGACAGGGCATCTGAGCAGTTCTTC
.	TRBV2	TRBJ2-1	TRBD2	CASRRRAGGPNYNEQFF	TGTGCCAGCAGAAGGAGAGCGGGAGGGCCGAACTACAATGAGCAGTTCTTC
.	TRBV20-1	TRBJ2-3	.	CSELVLDTQYF	TGCAGTGAACTAGTACTTGATACGCAGTATTTT
.	TRBV4-1	TRBJ2-3	TRBD2	CASSLAGVPFTDTQYF	TGCGCCAGCAGCCTAGCGGGGGTCCCTTTCACAGATACGCAGTATTTT
.	TRBV20-1	TRBJ2-1	.	CSARGNNEQFF	TGCAGTGCTCGGGGAAACAATGAGCAGTTCTTC
.	TRBV5-1	TRBJ2-5	.	CASSPSGPMYQETQYF	TGCGCCAGCAGCCCCTCAGGGCCGATGTACCAAGAGACCCAGTACTTC
once	TRBV29-1	TRBJ2-3	.	CSVGGGETGGTDTQYF	TGCAGCGTTGGAGGGGGGGAGACAGGGGGCACAGATACGCAGTATTTT
.	TRBV27	TRBJ2-7	TRBD2	CASSPGLAYEQYF	TGTGCCAGCAGCCCGGGACTAGCCTACGAGCAGTACTTC
once	TRBV7-2	TRBJ2-7	TRBD2	CASSLGTSGGFSSYEQYF	TGTGCCAGCAGCTTAGGGACTAGCGGGGGGTTTAGCTCCTACGAGCAGTACTTC
.	TRBV7-9	TRBJ2-5	TRBD2	CASSFGLAQETQYF	TGTGCCAGCAGCTTCGGACTAGCTCAAGAGACCCAGTACTTC
.	TRBV5-4	TRBJ2-3	.	CASSLKSGWSPTQYF	TGTGCCAGCAGCTTGAAATCGGGGTGGTCCCCGACGCAGTATTTT
.	TRBV7-8	TRBJ2-3	.	CASSHPGPAEDTQYF	TGTGCCAGCAGCCATCCGGGACCCGCCGAAGATACGCAGTATTTT
.	TRBV7-9	TRBJ1-2	.	CASSPETYGYTF	TGTGCCAGCAGCCCAGAAACCTATGGCTACACCTTC
.	TRBV18	TRBJ1-2	TRBD1	CASSPEGQGAQGKYGYTF	TGTGCCAGCTCACCAGAGGGACAGGGGGCCCAAGGGAAGTATGGCTACACCTTC
.	TRBV7-2	TRBJ2-3	TRBD2	CASSLSSGITDTQYF	TGTGCCAGCAGCTTATCTAGCGGGATAACAGATACGCAGTATTTT